This is a list of T cell receptor beta chains from one sample in a study of cytomegalovirus exposure and HLA in healthy donors. The repertoire was sequenced with immunoSEQ multiplex PCR; TCRdb's copy has only in-frame clones and lacks some. The sample table sets out 30,000 to 35,000 clones. The sample taken for sequencing was PBMCs. These receptors all come from a man aged 40-50 years in good health and CMV-seronegative. Both conserved end residues are part of each CDR3. D genes are given only for firm matches.

j_call v_call d_call cdr3_nt cdr3_aa
TRBJ2-7 TRBV6-1 - TGTGCCAGCAGTTACGACAGGAGAGAGTACTTC CASSYDRREYF
TRBJ2-1 TRBV4-3 TRBD2 TGCGCCAGCAGCCAAGCGGGAGGCGGGAGGGCGAGGGAGCAGTTCTTC CASSQAGGGRAREQFF
TRBJ2-2 TRBV4-2 TRBD2 TGTGCCAGCAGCCAAGAAGGCGGGAGTTGGGCCGGGGAGCTGTTTTTT CASSQEGGSWAGELFF
TRBJ1-1 TRBV5-1 - TGCGCCAGCAGCTTCGCCCCGGGGAACACTGAAGCTTTCTTT CASSFAPGNTEAFF
TRBJ2-1 TRBV7-2 - TGTGCCAGCACCAAAACGGGAAGCCCCTACAATGAGCAGTTCTTC CASTKTGSPYNEQFF
TRBJ1-5 TRBV6-5 TRBD1 TGTGCCAGCAGGGGGACAGCACCAACTCAGCCCCAGCATTTT CASRGTAPTQPQHF
TRBJ2-1 TRBV4-3 TRBD2 TGCGCCAGCAGCCAAGAGGCGGGAGAGGCCGACAATGAGCAGTTCTTC CASSQEAGEADNEQFF
TRBJ2-1 TRBV30 TRBD2 TGTGCCTGGAAGACTAGCGGGCCGCACAATGAGCAGTTCTTC CAWKTSGPHNEQFF
TRBJ2-3 TRBV7-2 TRBD2 TGTGCCAGCAGCTTAGATAGCGGGAGTATAGATACGCAGTATTTT CASSLDSGSIDTQYF
TRBJ1-1 TRBV5-4 - TGTGCCAGCAGCTCACCCACATCGAGGGCGGACACTGAAGCTTTCTTT CASSSPTSRADTEAFF
TRBJ1-4 TRBV19 - TGTGCCAGTAGTATACCAGGTACTGAAAAACTGTTTTTT CASSIPGTEKLFF
TRBJ1-5 TRBV19 - TGTGCCAGTAGTAACCACGGGGCTTCGGGAGGCAATCAGCCCCAGCATTTT CASSNHGASGGNQPQHF
TRBJ1-1 TRBV6-5 - TGTGCCAGCAGTTACCAAGTGGGCGTGAACACTGAAGCTTTCTTT CASSYQVGVNTEAFF
TRBJ1-5 TRBV7-3 - TGTGCCAGCAGCTTAACCATAGATCAGCCCCAGCATTTT CASSLTIDQPQHF
TRBJ2-1 TRBV4-2 - TGTGCCAGCAGCCTCGAGGACTACGCTGGTGAGCAGTTCTTC CASSLEDYAGEQFF
TRBJ1-2 TRBV4-3 - TGCGCCAGCAGCCAAGATCCCACAGACCACTATGGCTACACCTTC CASSQDPTDHYGYTF
TRBJ2-2 TRBV7-9 TRBD2 TGTGCCAGCAGCTTACGCGGGGGTGACACCGGGGAGCTGTTTTTT CASSLRGGDTGELFF
TRBJ1-2 TRBV7-2 - TGTGCCAGCAGCCCAGGGTCGGGCTATGGCTACACCTTC CASSPGSGYGYTF
TRBJ2-7 TRBV4-2 TRBD2 TGTGCCAGCAGCCCCAGGTGGCTAGCGGGAGGAGTATCCCACGAGCAGTACTTC CASSPRWLAGGVSHEQYF
TRBJ2-7 TRBV5-4 - TGTGCCAGCAGTTCGAGCTACGAGCAGTACTTC CASSSSYEQYF
TRBJ2-2 TRBV5-1 TRBD1 TGCGCCAGCAGCTCGACAGGGGAGAACACCGGGGAGCTGTTTTTT CASSSTGENTGELFF
TRBJ1-5 TRBV11-3 TRBD1 TGTGCCAGCAGCTTAGGACTAAGGGACAGGGGGCATAGCAATCAGCCCCAGCATTTT CASSLGLRDRGHSNQPQHF
TRBJ2-5 TRBV6-6 - TGTGCCAGCAGTTACTCGAACAGGGAGGAGACCCAGTACTTC CASSYSNREETQYF
TRBJ2-3 TRBV4-2 TRBD2 TGTGCCAGCAGCCAAGACCGACGACTAGCGGATACGCAGTATTTT CASSQDRRLADTQYF
TRBJ2-3 TRBV13 TRBD2 TGTGCCAGCAGCCTGAGACTAGCGGGAGAAGATACGCAGTATTTT CASSLRLAGEDTQYF
TRBJ1-2 TRBV30 - TGTGCCTGGAGTGGTCTCCCCTATGGCTACACCTTC CAWSGLPYGYTF
TRBJ2-3 TRBV4-1 TRBD1 TGCGCCAGCAGCCAAGCCCCTTCGGGGACAGCAGATACGCAGTATTTT CASSQAPSGTADTQYF
TRBJ2-7 TRBV12-5 - TGTGCTAGTGGCTCCAGCGAGGGGGTCTACGAGCAGTACTTC CASGSSEGVYEQYF
TRBJ2-1 TRBV29-1 - TGCAGCGTTCGGGGCAGGGGGGATTACAATGAGCAGTTCTTC CSVRGRGDYNEQFF
TRBJ1-5 TRBV6-5 - TGTGCCAGCAGCCACATGTTGGGCGTTCAGCCCCAGCATTTT CASSHMLGVQPQHF
TRBJ2-7 TRBV19 TRBD2 TGTGCCAGTAGTACGACTAGCGGGGACGTCTACGAGCAGTACTTC CASSTTSGDVYEQYF
TRBJ2-1 TRBV28 - TGTGCCAGCAGTTTATTAGGGTACGAGCGGGAGCAGTTCTTC CASSLLGYEREQFF
TRBJ1-4 TRBV19 - TGTGCCAGTATCCCTACGGGATCAACTAATGAAAAACTGTTTTTT CASIPTGSTNEKLFF
TRBJ2-2 TRBV5-1 TRBD2 TGCGCCAGCAGCCTAAGACTAGCGGGATTCGACACCGGGGAGCTGTTTTTT CASSLRLAGFDTGELFF
TRBJ1-2 TRBV4-3 - TGCGCCAGCAGCCAAGAAGACAAGGGGAGGGTGAGGGTTGGCTACACCTTC CASSQEDKGRVRVGYTF
TRBJ2-5 TRBV18 - TGTGCCAGCTCACTACGTGTGAACGCAGAAGAGACCCAGTACTTC CASSLRVNAEETQYF
TRBJ2-2 TRBV9 TRBD2 TGTGCCAGCAGCGCACGACCGGGACTAGCGGGAGCCGGGGAGCTGTTTTTT CASSARPGLAGAGELFF
TRBJ2-1 TRBV4-2 TRBD2 TGTGCCAGCAGCCAGTTCCACCCGACTAGCGGCACATACAATGAGCAGTTCTTC CASSQFHPTSGTYNEQFF
TRBJ1-1 TRBV4-3 TRBD1 TGCGCCAGCAGCCAGGGACCACAGGGGAGGAACACTGAAGCTTTCTTT CASSQGPQGRNTEAFF
TRBJ2-7 TRBV27 - TGTGCAAGCGGAGACTACGAGCAGTACTTC CASGDYEQYF
TRBJ1-5 TRBV30 TRBD1 TGTGCCTTCCAGACAGGGGGCCTACCTGGCAATCAGCCCCAGCATTTT CAFQTGGLPGNQPQHF
TRBJ2-7 TRBV19 TRBD1 TGTGCCAGTAGTATCCGGGACAGGCCCCACGAGCAGTACTTC CASSIRDRPHEQYF
TRBJ2-5 TRBV6-5 TRBD2 TGTGCCAGCAGGCCACCGGGAGGGTCGGAGACCCAGTACTTC CASRPPGGSETQYF
TRBJ1-1 TRBV5-1 - TGCGCCAGCAGCTTGGATTTCTTTACTGTAGACACTGAAGCTTTCTTT CASSLDFFTVDTEAFF
TRBJ2-7 TRBV6-5 - TGTGCCAGCAGACCCCGGACTGGGAGCGCCTACGAGCAGTACTTC CASRPRTGSAYEQYF
TRBJ1-1 TRBV6-5 - TGTGCCAGCAGTTACGCAGGGTGGAACACTGAAGCTTTCTTT CASSYAGWNTEAFF
TRBJ2-2 TRBV5-1 - TGCGCCAGCAGTCAGGACACCTTAAACACCGGGGAGCTGTTTTTT CASSQDTLNTGELFF